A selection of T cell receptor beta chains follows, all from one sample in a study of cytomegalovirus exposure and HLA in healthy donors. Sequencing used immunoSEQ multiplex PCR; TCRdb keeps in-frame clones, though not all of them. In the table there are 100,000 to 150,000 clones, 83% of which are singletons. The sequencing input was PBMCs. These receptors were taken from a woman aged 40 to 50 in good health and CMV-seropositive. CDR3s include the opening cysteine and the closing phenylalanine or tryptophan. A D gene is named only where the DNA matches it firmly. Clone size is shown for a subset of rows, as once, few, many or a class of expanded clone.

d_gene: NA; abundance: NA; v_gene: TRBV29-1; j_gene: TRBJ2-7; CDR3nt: TGCAGCGTGACCACTCAGGGGCGCTATTCCTACGAGCAGTACTTC; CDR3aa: CSVTTQGRYSYEQYF
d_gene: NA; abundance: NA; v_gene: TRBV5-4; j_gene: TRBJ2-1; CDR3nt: TGTGCCAGCAGCTTGGATGCCGGCAATGAGCAGTTCTTC; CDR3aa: CASSLDAGNEQFF
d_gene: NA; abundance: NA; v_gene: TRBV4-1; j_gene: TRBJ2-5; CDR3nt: TGCGCCAGCAGCCAAGAGCCGGGAAGAAGGCAAGAGACCCAGTACTTC; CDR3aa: CASSQEPGRRQETQYF
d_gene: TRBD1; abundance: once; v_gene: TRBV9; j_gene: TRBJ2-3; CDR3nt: TGTGCCAGCAGCGCCCAGTCGGGACAGGGAGGAACAGGTACGCAGTATTTT; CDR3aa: CASSAQSGQGGTGTQYF
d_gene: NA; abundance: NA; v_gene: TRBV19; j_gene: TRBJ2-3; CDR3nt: TGTGCCAGTAGTATAGGGCGGGGCGTAGATGGCACAGATACGCAGTATTTT; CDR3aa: CASSIGRGVDGTDTQYF
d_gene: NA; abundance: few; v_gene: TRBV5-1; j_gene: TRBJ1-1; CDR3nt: TGCGCCAGCAGCTTGGGATTAGGGGCCTTGGACACTGAAGCTTTCTTT; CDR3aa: CASSLGLGALDTEAFF
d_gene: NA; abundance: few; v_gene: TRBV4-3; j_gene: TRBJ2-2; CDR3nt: TGCGCCAGCAGCCAAGGCAGGGAGAACACCGGGGAGCTGTTTTTT; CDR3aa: CASSQGRENTGELFF
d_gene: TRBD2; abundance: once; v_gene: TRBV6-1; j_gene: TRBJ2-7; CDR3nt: TGTGCCAGCAGTGAAGGAGTAGCGGGAGGGCCTCCCTACGAGCAGTACTTC; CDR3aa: CASSEGVAGGPPYEQYF
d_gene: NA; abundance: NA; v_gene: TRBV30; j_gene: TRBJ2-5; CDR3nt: TGTGCCTGGAGTGTAGTTCGGGGTGCAGAGACCCAGTACTTC; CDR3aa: CAWSVVRGAETQYF
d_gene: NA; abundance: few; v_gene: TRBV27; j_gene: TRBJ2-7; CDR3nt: TGTGCCAGCAGTTTATTGCCGGAGAGACGTTACGAGCAGTACTTC; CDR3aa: CASSLLPERRYEQYF
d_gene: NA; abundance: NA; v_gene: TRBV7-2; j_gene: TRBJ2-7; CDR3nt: TGTGCCAGCAGGTCGCAGGACAATCCTACCCACGAGCAGTACTTC; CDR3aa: CASRSQDNPTHEQYF
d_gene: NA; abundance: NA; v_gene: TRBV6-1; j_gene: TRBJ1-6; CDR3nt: TGTGCCAGCAGTGAATACCCAGGATTAGCGGGTTCACCCCTCCACTTT; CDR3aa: CASSEYPGLAGSPLHF
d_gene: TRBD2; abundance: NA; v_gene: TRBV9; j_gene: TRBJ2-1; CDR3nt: TGTGCCAGCAGCGTAGGGACTAGCGCCTACAATGAGCAGTTCTTC; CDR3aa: CASSVGTSAYNEQFF
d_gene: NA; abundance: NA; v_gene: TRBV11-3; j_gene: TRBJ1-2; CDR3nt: TGTGCCAGCAGCTTAGAGGGTCGGGGGGCCGACTATGGCTACACCTTC; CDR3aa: CASSLEGRGADYGYTF
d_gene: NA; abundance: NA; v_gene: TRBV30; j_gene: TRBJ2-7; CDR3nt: TGTGCCTGGAGTATAACTAGCTCCGAGCAGTACTTC; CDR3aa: CAWSITSSEQYF
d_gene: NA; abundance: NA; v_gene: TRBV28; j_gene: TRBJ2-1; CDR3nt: TGTGCCAGCAGTTCCTTGGACAGTGAGCAGTTCTTC; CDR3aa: CASSSLDSEQFF
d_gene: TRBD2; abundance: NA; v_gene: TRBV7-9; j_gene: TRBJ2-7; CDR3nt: TGTGCCAGCAGCTTATTTCGAGCGGGGTCCTACGAGCAGTACTTC; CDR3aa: CASSLFRAGSYEQYF
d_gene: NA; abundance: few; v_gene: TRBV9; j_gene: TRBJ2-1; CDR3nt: TGTGCCAGCAGCGGAGACAGGAGCTCCTACAATGAGCAGTTCTTC; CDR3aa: CASSGDRSSYNEQFF
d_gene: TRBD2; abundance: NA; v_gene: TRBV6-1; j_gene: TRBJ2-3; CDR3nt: TGTGCCAGCAGCGCAACACTAGCGGGCGAGGAGACGCAGTATTTT; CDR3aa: CASSATLAGEETQYF
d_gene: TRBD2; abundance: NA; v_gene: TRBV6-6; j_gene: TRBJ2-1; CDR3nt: TGTGCCAGCAGTTACGGACTAGCGGGAGCATCTGATGAGCAGTTCTTC; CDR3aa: CASSYGLAGASDEQFF
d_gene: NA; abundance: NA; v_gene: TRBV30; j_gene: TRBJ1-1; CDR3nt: TGTGCCTGGAGTGTCAGGGCCACTGAAGCTTTCTTT; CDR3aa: CAWSVRATEAFF
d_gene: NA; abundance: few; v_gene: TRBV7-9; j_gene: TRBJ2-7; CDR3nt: TGTGCCAGCAGCCCGAATCCTGGAGGAATCCCGGACTACGAGCAGTACTTC; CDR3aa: CASSPNPGGIPDYEQYF
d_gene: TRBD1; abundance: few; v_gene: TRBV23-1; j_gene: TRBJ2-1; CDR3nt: TGCGCCAGCAGTCAAGGGACAGGGAAAGTTAGGCAGTTCTTC; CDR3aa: CASSQGTGKVRQFF
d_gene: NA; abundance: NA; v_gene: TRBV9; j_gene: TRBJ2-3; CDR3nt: TGTGCCAGCAGCGGAACAGGGTCCAGCACAGATACGCAGTATTTT; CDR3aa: CASSGTGSSTDTQYF
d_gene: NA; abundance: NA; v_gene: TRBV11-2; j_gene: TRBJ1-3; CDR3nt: TGTGCCAGCAGCTTAATCAGGGACTCTGGAAACACCATATATTTT; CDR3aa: CASSLIRDSGNTIYF
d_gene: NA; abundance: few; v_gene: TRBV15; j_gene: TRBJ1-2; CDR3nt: TGTGCCACCAGTACAAAAGTTGAGGTCGGAGACTACACCTTC; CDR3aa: CATSTKVEVGDYTF
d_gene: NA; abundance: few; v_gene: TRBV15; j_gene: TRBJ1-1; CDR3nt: TGTGCCACCAGCAGAGGGTTAGAGAACACTGAAGCTTTCTTT; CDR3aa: CATSRGLENTEAFF
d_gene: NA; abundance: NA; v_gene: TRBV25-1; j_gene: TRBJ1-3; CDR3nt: TGTGCCAGCAGTGACCCGGGACATCCCTCTGGAAACACCATATATTTT; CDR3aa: CASSDPGHPSGNTIYF
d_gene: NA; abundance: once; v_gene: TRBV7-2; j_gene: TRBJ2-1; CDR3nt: TGTGCCAGCAGCTTAGCGGGCAGCTCCTACAATGAGCAGTTCTTC; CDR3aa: CASSLAGSSYNEQFF
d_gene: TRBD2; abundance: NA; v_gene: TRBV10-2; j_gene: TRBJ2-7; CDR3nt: TGCGCCAGCAGTGGGGGGCGGGCGGGAGGACCCTACGAGCAGTACTTC; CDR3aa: CASSGGRAGGPYEQYF
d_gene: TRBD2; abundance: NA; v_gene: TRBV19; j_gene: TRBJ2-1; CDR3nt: TGTGCCAGTAGTATAGTCGGCGGGGGAGCCAATGAGCAGTTCTTC; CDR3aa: CASSIVGGGANEQFF
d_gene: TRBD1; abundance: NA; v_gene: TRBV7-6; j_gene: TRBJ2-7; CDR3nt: TGTGCCAGCAGCCCCCCGACAGGGCCCTACGAGCAGTACTTC; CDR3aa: CASSPPTGPYEQYF
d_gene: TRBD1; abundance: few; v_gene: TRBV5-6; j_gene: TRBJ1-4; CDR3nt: TGTGCCAGCAGCTTGGACAGGGGAGAGGAAAAACTGTTTTTT; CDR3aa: CASSLDRGEEKLFF
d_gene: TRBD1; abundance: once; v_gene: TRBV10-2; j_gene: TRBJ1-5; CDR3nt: TGCGCCAGCGGGACAGTTAGCAATCAGCCCCAGCATTTT; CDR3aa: CASGTVSNQPQHF
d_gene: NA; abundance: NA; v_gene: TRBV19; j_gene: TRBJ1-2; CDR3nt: TGTGCCAGTAGAAGGGCAGGGGCTAACTATGGCTACACCTTC; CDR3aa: CASRRAGANYGYTF
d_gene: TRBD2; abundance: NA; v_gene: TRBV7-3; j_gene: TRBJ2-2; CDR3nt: TGTGCCAGCAGCTTATTCGGGGGGGGCGGCACCGGGGAGCTGTTTTTT; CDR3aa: CASSLFGGGGTGELFF
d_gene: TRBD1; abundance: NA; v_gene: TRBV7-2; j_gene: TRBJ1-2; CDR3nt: TGTGCCAGCAGGGACAGGATTAACTATGGCTACACCTTC; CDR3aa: CASRDRINYGYTF
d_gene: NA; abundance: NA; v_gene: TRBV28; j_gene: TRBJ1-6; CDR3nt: TGTGCCAGCACCATCGGGACTGGGAATTCACCCCTCCACTTT; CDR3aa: CASTIGTGNSPLHF
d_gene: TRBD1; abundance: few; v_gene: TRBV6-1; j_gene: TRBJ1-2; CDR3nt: TGTGCCAGCAGTGAAGGCACAGGGGTTAACTATGGCTACACCTTC; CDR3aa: CASSEGTGVNYGYTF
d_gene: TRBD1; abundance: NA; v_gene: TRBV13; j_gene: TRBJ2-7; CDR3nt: TGTGCCAGCGGGCCGGGACAGGGAGCCTACGAGCAGTACTTC; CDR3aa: CASGPGQGAYEQYF
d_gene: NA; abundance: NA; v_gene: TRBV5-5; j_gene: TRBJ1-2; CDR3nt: TGTGCCAGCAGCCTTATTTCTAACTATGGCTACACCTTC; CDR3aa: CASSLISNYGYTF
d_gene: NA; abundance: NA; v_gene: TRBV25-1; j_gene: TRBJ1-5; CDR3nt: TGTGCCAGCAGCCCCCAGGGAAATCAGCCCCAGCATTTT; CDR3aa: CASSPQGNQPQHF
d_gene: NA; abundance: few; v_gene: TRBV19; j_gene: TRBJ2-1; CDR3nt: TGTGCCAGTAGTATTGGTAGCGGATCCTACAATGAGCAGTTCTTC; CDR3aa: CASSIGSGSYNEQFF
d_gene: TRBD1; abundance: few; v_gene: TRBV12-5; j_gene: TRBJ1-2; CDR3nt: TGTGCTAGTGGTTTGGGGACAGGTTTTCTTGGCTACACCTTC; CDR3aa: CASGLGTGFLGYTF
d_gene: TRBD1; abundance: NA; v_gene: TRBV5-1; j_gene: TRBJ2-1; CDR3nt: TGCGCCAGCAGCCCAACCGGGGACAGCTCCTACAATGAGCAGTTCTTC; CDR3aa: CASSPTGDSSYNEQFF
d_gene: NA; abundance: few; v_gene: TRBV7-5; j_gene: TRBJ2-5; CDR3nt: TGTGTCAGAAGCTATGACAGGGCTGAGGAGACCCAGTACTTC; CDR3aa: CVRSYDRAEETQYF
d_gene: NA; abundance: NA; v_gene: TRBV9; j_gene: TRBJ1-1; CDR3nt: TGTGCCAGCAGCGTAGGCAAGGGGACTGAAGCTTTCTTT; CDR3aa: CASSVGKGTEAFF